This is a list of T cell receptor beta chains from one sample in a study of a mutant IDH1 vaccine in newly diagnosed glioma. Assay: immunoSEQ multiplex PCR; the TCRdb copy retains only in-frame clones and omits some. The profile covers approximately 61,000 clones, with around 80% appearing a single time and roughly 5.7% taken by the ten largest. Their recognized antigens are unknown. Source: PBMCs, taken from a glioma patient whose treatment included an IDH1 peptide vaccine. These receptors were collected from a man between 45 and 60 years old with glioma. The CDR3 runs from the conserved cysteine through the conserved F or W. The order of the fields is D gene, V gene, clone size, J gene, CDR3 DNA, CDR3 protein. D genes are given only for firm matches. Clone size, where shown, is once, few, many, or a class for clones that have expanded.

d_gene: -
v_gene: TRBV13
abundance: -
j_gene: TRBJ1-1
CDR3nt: TGTGCCAGCAGCTTAGAGGGCAGCACGGAAGCTTTCTTT
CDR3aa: CASSLEGSTEAFF

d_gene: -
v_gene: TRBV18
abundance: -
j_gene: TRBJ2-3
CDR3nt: TGTGCCAGCTCACAAAGCACGGGGACAGATACGCAGTATTTT
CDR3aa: CASSQSTGTDTQYF

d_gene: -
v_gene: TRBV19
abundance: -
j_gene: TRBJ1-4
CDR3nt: TGTGCCAGCCGCGACCTGGGGCGGAAAGATGAAAAACTGTTTTTT
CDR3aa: CASRDLGRKDEKLFF

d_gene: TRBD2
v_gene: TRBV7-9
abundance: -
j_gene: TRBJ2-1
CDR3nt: TGTGCCAGCCGCGGTCTTAGCGGGGGCTACAATGAGCAGTTCTTC
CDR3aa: CASRGLSGGYNEQFF

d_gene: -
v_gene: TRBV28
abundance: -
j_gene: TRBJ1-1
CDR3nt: TGTGCCAGCAGTTTATTATACACAGGGATTGAAGCTTTCTTT
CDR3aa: CASSLLYTGIEAFF

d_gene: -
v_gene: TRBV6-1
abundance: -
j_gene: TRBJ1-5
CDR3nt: TGTGCCAGCGAGACAGGTATGCGTCAGCCCCAGCATTTT
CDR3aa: CASETGMRQPQHF

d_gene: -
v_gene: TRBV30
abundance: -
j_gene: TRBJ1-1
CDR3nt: TGTGCCTGGAGTCTAACCGGGACCGTCGGGGGAGCTTTCTTT
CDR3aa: CAWSLTGTVGGAFF

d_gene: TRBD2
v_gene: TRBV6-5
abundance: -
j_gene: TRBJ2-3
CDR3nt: TGTGCCAGCAGAACTAGCGCCACAGATACGCAGTATTTT
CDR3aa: CASRTSATDTQYF

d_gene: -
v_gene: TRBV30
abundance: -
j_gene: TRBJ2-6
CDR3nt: TGTGCCTGGAGTGGCCCTGACAGAGCTGGGGCCAACGTCCTGACTTTC
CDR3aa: CAWSGPDRAGANVLTF

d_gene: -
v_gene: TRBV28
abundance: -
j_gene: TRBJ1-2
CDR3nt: TGTGCCAGCAGTTGGGGTGACGGCTACACCTTC
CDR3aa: CASSWGDGYTF

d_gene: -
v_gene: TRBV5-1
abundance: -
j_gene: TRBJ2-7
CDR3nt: TGCGCCAGCAGCTCCCAACCCCGGGACGGAGGATACGAGCAGTACTTC
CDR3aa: CASSSQPRDGGYEQYF

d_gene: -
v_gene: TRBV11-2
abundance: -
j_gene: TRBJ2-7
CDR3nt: TGTGCCAGCAGCCCGGAGGGCCCCTTCTCCTACGAGCAGTACTTC
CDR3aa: CASSPEGPFSYEQYF

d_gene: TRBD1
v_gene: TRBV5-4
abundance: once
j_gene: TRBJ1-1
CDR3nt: TGTGCCAGCAGCTTGGAACAGGGGGTCTGGGACACTGAAGCTTTCTTT
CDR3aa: CASSLEQGVWDTEAFF

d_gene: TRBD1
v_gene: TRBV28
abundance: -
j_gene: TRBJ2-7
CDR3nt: TGTGCCAGCACTCCAAGGGGGACAGCTTCCTACGAGCAGTACTTC
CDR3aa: CASTPRGTASYEQYF

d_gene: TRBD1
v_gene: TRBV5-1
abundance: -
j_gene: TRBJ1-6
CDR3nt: TGCGCCAGCAGCCCTGGACAGGGGAATTCACCCCTCCACTTT
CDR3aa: CASSPGQGNSPLHF

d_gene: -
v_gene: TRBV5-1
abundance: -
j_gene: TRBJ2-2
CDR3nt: TGCGCCAGCATTCAGACGGTCCCCGGCACCGGGGAGCTGTTTTTT
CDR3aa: CASIQTVPGTGELFF

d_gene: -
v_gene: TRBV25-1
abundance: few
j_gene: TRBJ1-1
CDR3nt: TGTGCCAGCAGTCTAGGGTGGGGGGGCACTGAAGCTTTCTTT
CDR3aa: CASSLGWGGTEAFF

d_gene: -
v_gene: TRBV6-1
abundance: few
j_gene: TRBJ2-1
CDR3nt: TGTGCCAGCATAAGCTTGGCGGGGATCTACAATGAGCAGTTCTTC
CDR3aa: CASISLAGIYNEQFF

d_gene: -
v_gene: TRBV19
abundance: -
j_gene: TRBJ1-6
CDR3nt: TGTGCCAGTAGTCAAAGTAATTCACCCCTCCACTTT
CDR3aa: CASSQSNSPLHF

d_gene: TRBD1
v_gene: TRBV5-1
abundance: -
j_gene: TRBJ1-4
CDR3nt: TGCGCCAGCAGCTTGGAGACAGGGAATGAAAAACTGTTTTTT
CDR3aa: CASSLETGNEKLFF

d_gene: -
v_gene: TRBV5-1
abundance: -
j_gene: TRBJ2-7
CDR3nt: TGCGCCAGCAGCTTGTCCCCAGGGGCGGGGGAGCAGTACTTC
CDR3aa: CASSLSPGAGEQYF

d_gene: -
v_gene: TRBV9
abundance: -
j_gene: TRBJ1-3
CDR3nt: TGTGCCAGCAGCGCGTCGGGGACCTCAGGAAACACCATATATTTT
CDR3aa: CASSASGTSGNTIYF

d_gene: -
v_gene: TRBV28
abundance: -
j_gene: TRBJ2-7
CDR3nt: TGTGCCAGCAGCCGCCGACAGAGAAGGAACGAGCAGTACTTC
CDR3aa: CASSRRQRRNEQYF

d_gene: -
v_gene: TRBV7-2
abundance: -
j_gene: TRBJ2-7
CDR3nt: TGTGCCAGCAGCTCTGACAGATCCTACGAGCAGTACTTC
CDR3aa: CASSSDRSYEQYF

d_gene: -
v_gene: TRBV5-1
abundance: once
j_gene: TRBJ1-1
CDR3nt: TGCGCCAGCAGCCTAGGGACCGGGCTCACTGAAGCTTTCTTT
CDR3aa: CASSLGTGLTEAFF

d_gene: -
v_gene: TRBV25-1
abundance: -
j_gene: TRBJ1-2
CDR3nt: TGTGCCAGCAGTGGCCTCCCGGGACTCCGGAGCTATGGCTACACCTTC
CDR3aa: CASSGLPGLRSYGYTF

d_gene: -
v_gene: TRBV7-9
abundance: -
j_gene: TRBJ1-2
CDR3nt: TGTGCCAGCAGCTTAGACGGGGGGCCTTGGGGCTACACCTTC
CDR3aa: CASSLDGGPWGYTF

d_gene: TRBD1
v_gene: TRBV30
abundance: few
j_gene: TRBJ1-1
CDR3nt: TGTGCCTGGGAGGAAGGACAGGGAGTCGAGGCTTTCTTT
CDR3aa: CAWEEGQGVEAFF

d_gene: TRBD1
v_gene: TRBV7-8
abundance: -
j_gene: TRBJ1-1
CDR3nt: TGTGCCAGCAGCTTAGGTATCGCAGGGGGCGCCCCTGAAGCTTTCTTT
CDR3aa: CASSLGIAGGAPEAFF

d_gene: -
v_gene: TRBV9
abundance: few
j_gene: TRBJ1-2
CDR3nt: TGTGCCAGCAGAGGAGCCTATGGCTACACCTTC
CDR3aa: CASRGAYGYTF

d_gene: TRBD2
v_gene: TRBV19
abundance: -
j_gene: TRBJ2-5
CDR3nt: TGTGCCAGTAGTCCGAGGCTTAGAATAGCGGGACCAATACGGACCCAGTACTTC
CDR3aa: CASSPRLRIAGPIRTQYF

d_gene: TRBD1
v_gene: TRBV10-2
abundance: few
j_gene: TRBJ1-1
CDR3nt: TGCGCCAGCAGTGACACTGGGACAGGGTCGGTAGCTTTCTTT
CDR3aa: CASSDTGTGSVAFF

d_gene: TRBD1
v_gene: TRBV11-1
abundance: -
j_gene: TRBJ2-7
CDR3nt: TGTGCCAGCAGCTCCGGGACAGGTAGTTACGAGCAGTACTTC
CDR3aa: CASSSGTGSYEQYF

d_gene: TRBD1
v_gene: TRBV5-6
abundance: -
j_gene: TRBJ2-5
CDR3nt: TGTGCCAGCAGCTTGAGTAGGGGTCAGGGGGATCGGGAGACCCAGTACTTC
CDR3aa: CASSLSRGQGDRETQYF

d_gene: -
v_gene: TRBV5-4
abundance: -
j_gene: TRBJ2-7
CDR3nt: TGTGCCAGCGCCGACACCCCCTACGAGCAGTACTTC
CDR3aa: CASADTPYEQYF

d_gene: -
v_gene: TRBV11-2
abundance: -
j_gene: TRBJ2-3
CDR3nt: TGTGCCAGCAGCTTAGTTGGTGGGGCAATCGCAGATACGCAGTATTTT
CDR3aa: CASSLVGGAIADTQYF

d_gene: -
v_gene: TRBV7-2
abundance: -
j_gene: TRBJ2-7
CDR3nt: TGTGCCAGCAGCTTTTACCTGTCCTACGAGCAGTACTTC
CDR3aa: CASSFYLSYEQYF

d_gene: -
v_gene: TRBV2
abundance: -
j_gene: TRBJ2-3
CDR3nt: TGTGCCAGCAGTGTGGGATCCGGAGGGGTTGCAGATACGCAGTATTTT
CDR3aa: CASSVGSGGVADTQYF

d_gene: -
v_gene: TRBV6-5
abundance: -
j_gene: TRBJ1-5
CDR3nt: TGTGCCAGCACTCTGGGTAGCAATCAGCCCCAGCATTTT
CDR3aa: CASTLGSNQPQHF

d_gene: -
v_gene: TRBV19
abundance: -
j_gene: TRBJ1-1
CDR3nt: TGTGCCAGTAGTTATGGGGGAGATTGGGAAACTGAAGCTTTCTTT
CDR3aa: CASSYGGDWETEAFF

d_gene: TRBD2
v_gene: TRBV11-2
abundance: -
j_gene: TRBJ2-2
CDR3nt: TGTGCCAGCAGCCTACTAGCGGGAGACACCGGGGAGCTGTTTTTT
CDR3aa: CASSLLAGDTGELFF

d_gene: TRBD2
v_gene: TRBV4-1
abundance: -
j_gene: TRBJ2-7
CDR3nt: TGCGCCAGCAGCTCCCAGGTGACGGGACTAGCGGGGCGGGAGCAGTACTTC
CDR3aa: CASSSQVTGLAGREQYF

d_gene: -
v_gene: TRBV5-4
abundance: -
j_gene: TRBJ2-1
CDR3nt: TGTGCCAGCAGCCCGGAGGGTTACAATGAGCAGTTCTTC
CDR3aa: CASSPEGYNEQFF

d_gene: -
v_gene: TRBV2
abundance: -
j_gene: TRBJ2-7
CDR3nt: TGTGCCAGCAGTGAGAGTCCGGGGTTCGCCTACGAGCAGTACTTC
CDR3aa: CASSESPGFAYEQYF

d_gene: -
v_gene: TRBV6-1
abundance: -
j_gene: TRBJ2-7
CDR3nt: TGTGCCAGCAGGAAGGCCCTGAGCTCCTACGAGCAGTACTTC
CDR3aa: CASRKALSSYEQYF

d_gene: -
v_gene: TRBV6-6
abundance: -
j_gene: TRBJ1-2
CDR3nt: TGTGCCAGCAGTTACTCCTCAATGGGCTACACCTTC
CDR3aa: CASSYSSMGYTF

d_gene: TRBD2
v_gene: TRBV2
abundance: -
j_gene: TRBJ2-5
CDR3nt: TGTGCCAGCAGCGGGACTAGCGGGCGCCGAAGTTGGCAAGAGACCCAGTACTTC
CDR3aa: CASSGTSGRRSWQETQYF

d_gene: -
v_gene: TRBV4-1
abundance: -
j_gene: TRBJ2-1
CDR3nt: TGCGCCAGCAGCCAGGGACCGGGACCCTACAATGAGCAGTTCTTC
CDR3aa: CASSQGPGPYNEQFF

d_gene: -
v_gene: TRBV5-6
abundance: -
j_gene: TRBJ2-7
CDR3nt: TGTGCCAGCAGCTTGATCAAAGGGACCGGCTCCTACGAGCAGTACTTC
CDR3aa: CASSLIKGTGSYEQYF

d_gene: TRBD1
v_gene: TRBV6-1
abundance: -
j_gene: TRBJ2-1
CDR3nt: TGTGCCAGCAGTCGGGACAGACTATACAATGAGCAGTTCTTC
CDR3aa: CASSRDRLYNEQFF